A single sample gave rise to the 10 T cell receptor beta chains below, sequenced in a study of T-cell reconstitution after alpha-beta-depleted transplantation in children. Unique molecular identifiers were incorporated during preparation of the TCRbeta library. TCRdb used MiXCR to reprocess the PCR reads, holding one entry per CDR3 protein. The sample comprises some 290,000 distinct CDR3 sequences, around 25% of which are singletons, and approximately 11% rests with the top ten. Material: PBMCs, mostly from graft donor cells, obtained 180 days after TCRalphabeta/CD19-depleted stem cell transplant. The origin of the receptors is a male patient between 10 and 17 years old who had a stem cell transplant for acute lymphoblastic leukemia, so the T cells may come from the graft donor.

This clonotype was seen a handful of times. The chain recombines TRBV4-1 with TRBJ2-7, with TRBD2 matching 11 bases. V shed 1 base, J shed 3 bases, and the junction held 5 bases outside the gene matches. CDR1 and CDR2 from the germline V gene are MGHRA and YSYEKL. The length of the CDR3 is 16 residues. The CDR3 DNA reads TGCGCCAGCAGCCAAGTCCCTAGCGGGAGGAGCTACGAGCAGTACTTC. Translating it yields CASSQVPSGRSYEQYF.

The genes are TRBV27 and TRBJ1-6; TRBD1 aligns across 8 bases. CDR1 MNHEY and CDR2 SMNVEV come from the germline V gene (reference sequence). This CDR3 has 20 amino acids. The junction had 22 bases not matched to a gene; V was cut back by 6 bases and J by 6 bases. This CDR3 is CASRPLAGGALPMFNSPLHF. The CDR3 nucleotides read TGTGCCAGCAGGCCCCTCGCAGGGGGCGCGCTGCCTATGTTTAATTCACCCCTCCACTTT.

V gene TRBV24-1 combines with J gene TRBJ1-1; no definite D call. Trimming removed 8 bases from V and 1 base from J, with 13 bases in between. CDR1 and CDR2 from the germline V gene are KGHDR and SFDVKD. The CDR3 sequence is 14 residues long. The DNA of the CDR3 is TGTGCCACCAACAGAGATGGGTGGAACACTGAAGCTTTCTTT. As protein: CATNRDGWNTEAFF.

The chain carries TRBV10-3 and TRBJ1-2, with D unclear. Trimming left V 2 bases short and J 3 bases short, with 7 bases between. CDR1 and CDR2 (germline): ENHRY, SYGVKD. The CDR3 loop spans 13 amino acids. CDR3 sequence: CAISEGRHYGYTF. DNA of the CDR3: TGTGCCATCAGTGAGGGCAGACACTATGGCTACACCTTC.

The genes are TRBV24-1 and TRBJ2-3, with 7 bases lining up with TRBD1. The germline V gene encodes CDR1 KGHDR and CDR2 SFDVKD. The CDR3 covers 17 residues. V was pared by 5 bases and J by 6 bases, with 16 bases of the junction left unmatched. CDR3 coding DNA: TGTGCCACCAGTGCTACCTCCCGGACAGGTACCAGGGATACGCAGTATTTT. Amino acid sequence: CATSATSRTGTRDTQYF.

The J gene is TRBJ2-3, the V gene TRBV5-1; TRBD1 matches at 9 bases. CDR3 length: 15 residues. Germline CDR1 and CDR2: SGHRS and YFSETQ. Germline trimming cut 4 bases from V and 5 bases from J; bases unmatched to any gene: 8. For the CDR3, the DNA is TGCGCCAGCAGCCCCGGACAGGGGAGAAAAGATACGCAGTATTTT. Protein: CASSPGQGRKDTQYF.

In this sample, this clonotype turned up many times. The chain combines TRBV10-3 with TRBJ2-5; a weak D match, TRBD2 (6 bases). This CDR3 has 14 residues. Germline CDR1 ENHRY, CDR2 SYGVKD. V was pared by 8 bases and J by 6 bases, with 19 bases between. The CDR3 spells CAIRGIGAYQTQYF. CDR3 nucleotide sequence: TGTGCCATCCGCGGGATTGGGGCCTACCAGACCCAGTACTTC.

This clonotype was recorded a few times. V gene TRBV5-1 combines with J gene TRBJ2-7, with TRBD1 matching 12 bases. V shed 4 bases and J 4 bases; nucleotides not matched to a gene: 6. The CDR3 has 15 amino acids. Germline loops: CDR1 SGHRS, CDR2 YFSETQ. The CDR3 reads CASSTGTGGYYEQYF. Written as DNA, the CDR3 is TGCGCCAGCAGCACCGGGACAGGGGGCTATTACGAGCAGTACTTC.

The V and J genes are TRBV7-9 and TRBJ2-2; 11 nucleotides line up with TRBD2. This CDR3 comprises 16 residues. The trim removed 5 bases at V and 0 bases at J, leaving 2 bases unmatched. The germline V gene encodes CDR1 SEHNR and CDR2 FQNEAQ (reference sequence). This CDR3 is CASSPTSGANTGELFF. The CDR3 region has the DNA TGTGCCAGCAGCCCGACTAGCGGGGCGAACACCGGGGAGCTGTTTTTT.

The chain recombines TRBV24-1 with TRBJ2-1, with D unclear. Germline V gene data show CDR1 as KGHDR and CDR2 as SFDVKD. The CDR3 is 14 amino acids. The V and J ends lost 4 bases and 6 bases respectively, with 12 bases between them. The CDR3 here is CATSEARAGNEQFF. Here the CDR3 DNA reads TGTGCCACCAGTGAAGCTCGGGCTGGCAATGAGCAGTTCTTC.